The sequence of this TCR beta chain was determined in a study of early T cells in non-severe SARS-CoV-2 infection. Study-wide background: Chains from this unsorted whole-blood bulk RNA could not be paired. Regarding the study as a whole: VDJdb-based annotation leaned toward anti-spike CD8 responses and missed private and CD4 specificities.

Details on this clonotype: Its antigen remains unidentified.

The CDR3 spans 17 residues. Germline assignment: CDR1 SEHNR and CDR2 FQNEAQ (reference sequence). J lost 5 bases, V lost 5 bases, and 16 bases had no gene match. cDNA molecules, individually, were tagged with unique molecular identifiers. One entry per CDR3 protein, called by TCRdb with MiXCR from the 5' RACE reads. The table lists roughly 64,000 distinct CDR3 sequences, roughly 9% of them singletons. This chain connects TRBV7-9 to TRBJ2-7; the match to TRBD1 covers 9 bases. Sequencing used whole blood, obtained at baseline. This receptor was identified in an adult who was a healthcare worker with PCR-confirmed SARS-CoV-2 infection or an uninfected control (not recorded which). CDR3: CASSPRVGQGRVDEQYF. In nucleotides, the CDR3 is TGTGCCAGCAGCCCCCGGGTAGGACAGGGGAGGGTCGACGAGCAGTACTTC. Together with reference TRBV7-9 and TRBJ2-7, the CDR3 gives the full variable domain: DTGVSQNPRHKITKRGQNVTFRCDPISEHNRLYWYRQTLGQGPEFLTYFQNEAQLEKSRLLSDRFSAERPKGSFSTLEIQRTEQGDSAMYLCASSPRVGQGRVDEQYFGPGTRLTVT.